The 29 T cell receptor beta chains below come from one sample, sequenced in a study of monozygotic twins with inflammatory bowel disease. TCRdb processed the 5' RACE reads again and assigns one entry to each CDR3 protein, with no DNA. The listing records over 200,000 distinct CDR3 sequences. Material for sequencing was blood. The receptors here all came from a human donor with ulcerative colitis or Crohn's disease, or a healthy co-twin of an affected twin (not recorded which).

The J gene is TRBJ2-2, the V gene TRBV27. The CDR3 loop spans 14 amino acids. The V gene's germline CDR1 is MNHEY and CDR2 SMNVEV (reference sequence). The CDR3 reads CASSFRVDTGELFF.

The chain couples TRBV7-9 to TRBJ2-7; TCRdb reports TRBD2, a call that lacks DNA to check it against. Per the germline V gene, CDR1 is SEHNR and CDR2 is FQNEAQ (reference sequence). The CDR3 sequence is 14 residues long. The CDR3 protein is CASSTGTNSYEQYF.

This rearrangement joins TRBV5-1 to TRBJ1-2; TCRdb reports TRBD1, a call that lacks DNA to check it against. The CDR3 is 16 amino acids. The germline gives CDR1 SGHRS, CDR2 YFSETQ. CDR3 protein: CASSLPLTGDYYGYTF.

The chain uses TRBV7-2 and TRBJ2-3; the D gene TCRdb calls, TRBD2, cannot be checked with no DNA. Germline V gene data show CDR1 as SGHTA and CDR2 as FQGNSA. The CDR3 consists of 14 residues. CDR3 amino acids: CASSFAGLTDTQYF.

This chain links TRBV6-5 with TRBJ1-6; checking the TCRdb D call of TRBD1 is not possible without DNA. Germline V gene lookup returns CDR1 MNHEY and CDR2 SVGAGI. The CDR3 spans 15 residues. CDR3 residues: CASSYQQVSNSPLHF.

V and J are TRBV7-9 and TRBJ2-1; TCRdb returns TRBD1, unconfirmable since there is no DNA. The CDR3 covers 17 residues. Germline values: CDR1 SEHNR, CDR2 FQNEAQ (reference sequence). CDR3 in amino acids: CASSAQQGLPSYNEQFF.

The chain couples TRBV4-1 to TRBJ2-3; TCRdb's D gene call, TRBD2, goes unchecked for lack of DNA. The CDR3 is 16 residues long. In germline, CDR1 is MGHRA, CDR2 YSYEKL. The CDR3 loop is CASSQSLAGEPDTQYF.

The rearrangement joins TRBV9 to TRBJ2-6; TCRdb picks TRBD1, but there is no DNA to check that call. CDR1 is SGDLS and CDR2 is YYNGEE in the germline V gene. This CDR3 has 18 amino acids. CDR3 sequence reads: CASSERGTGRSGANVLTF.

The rearrangement joins TRBV11-1 to TRBJ2-4; the TRBD1 assignment by TCRdb is unverifiable without DNA. Germline V gene data show CDR1 as SGHAT and CDR2 as FQDESV (reference sequence). The CDR3 has 20 residues. The CDR3 sequence: CASSPPLGTARSLAKNIQYF.

The chain combines TRBV29-1 with TRBJ2-1; TCRdb reports TRBD2, a call that lacks DNA to check it against. The CDR3 consists of 17 residues. Germline CDR1 and CDR2: SQVTM and ANQGSEA. This chain's CDR3 is CSVEGLAGGLSYNEQFF.

V usage is TRBV20-1 and J usage is TRBJ2-7; TCRdb's D gene call, TRBD2, goes unchecked for lack of DNA. This CDR3 comprises 16 residues. Germline V gene sequence: CDR1 DFQATT, CDR2 SNEGSKA (reference sequence). CDR3 sequence reads: CSARGTSGASSYEQYF.

This sequence joins TRBV7-9 and TRBJ2-2. CDR3 length: 16 amino acids. The germline V gene encodes CDR1 SEHNR and CDR2 FQNEAQ (reference sequence). The CDR3 is CASSSRWDANTGELFF.

The chain joins TRBV29-1 to TRBJ1-1; as DNA is missing, the TRBD1 call by TCRdb cannot be tested. Germline CDR1 and CDR2: SQVTM and ANQGSEA. The CDR3 is made up of 15 amino acids. Here the CDR3 reads CSVVGDTGLSTEAFF.

The chain combines TRBV7-9 with TRBJ2-3. From germline, CDR1 is SEHNR and CDR2 FQNEAQ (reference sequence). The CDR3 has 15 residues. The CDR3 spells CASSPTSTSTDTQYF. The entire variable domain, with the rest obtained from reference TRBV7-9 and TRBJ2-3, is as follows: DTGVSQNPRHKITKRGQNVTFRCDPISEHNRLYWYRQTLGQGPEFLTYFQNEAQLEKSRLLSDRFSAERPKGSFSTLEIQRTEQGDSAMYLCASSPTSTSTDTQYFGPGTRLTVL.

V gene TRBV6-5 combines with J gene TRBJ1-4; TCRdb returns TRBD1, unconfirmable since there is no DNA. The CDR3 sequence is 13 residues long. Germline loops: CDR1 MNHEY, CDR2 SVGAGI. Here the CDR3 reads CASSLQGYEKLFF.

This chain connects TRBV12-3 or TRBV12-4 to TRBJ1-2; the D gene TCRdb calls, TRBD1, cannot be checked with no DNA. This CDR3 is built from 14 residues. The CDR3 sequence: CASSLGAGRNGYTF.

This chain uses TRBV6-5 with TRBJ2-7; TCRdb designates TRBD1, a call that cannot be tested without DNA. Germline V CDR1 and CDR2: MNHEY, SVGAGI. This CDR3 comprises 13 residues. The CDR3 loop reads CASSSGMTYEQYF.

The chain links TRBV5-1 to TRBJ2-2; TCRdb selects TRBD1, and the lack of DNA leaves this call unchecked. CDR3 length: 14 residues. Germline V CDR1 and CDR2: SGHRS, YFSETQ. CDR3 region: CASSAGPRSGELFF.

The chain is built from TRBV20-1 and TRBJ2-2; TCRdb indicates TRBD1, and absent DNA this call remains unverified. The CDR3 length is 15 residues. Germline loops: CDR1 DFQATT, CDR2 SNEGSKA (reference sequence). CDR3 region: CSARAGYLNTGELFF.

The chain is built from TRBV29-1 and TRBJ2-5; TCRdb designates TRBD2, a call that cannot be tested without DNA. The CDR3 is made up of 14 amino acids. Germline V gives CDR1 SQVTM, CDR2 ANQGSEA. CDR3 loop: CSVEGGQSQETQYF. Full variable domain (rest looked up from reference TRBV29-1 and TRBJ2-5): SAVISQKPSRDICQRGTSLTIQCQVDSQVTMMFWYRQQPGQSLTLIATANQGSEATYESGFVIDKFPISRPNLTFSTLTVSNMSPEDSSIYLCSVEGGQSQETQYFGPGTRLLVL.

The chain has TRBV11-1 and TRBJ2-3; TCRdb's assignment of TRBD2 cannot be checked, as there is no DNA. The germline V gene has CDR1 SGHAT and CDR2 FQDESV (reference sequence). The CDR3 runs to 18 residues. The chain's CDR3 is CASSGRLIGADSTDTQYF.

CDR3 sequence: CASSFNWGGDEQYF. The chain couples TRBV12-3 or TRBV12-4 to TRBJ2-7; TCRdb gives TRBD1 as the D gene, but with no DNA this cannot be confirmed. This CDR3 is built from 14 residues.

This rearrangement joins TRBV5-1 to TRBJ1-1; the D call of TRBD1 rests on TCRdb alone, since no DNA is present to check it. The CDR3 is 13 amino acids. The germline gives CDR1 SGHRS, CDR2 YFSETQ. The CDR3 protein is CASRPAGSSEAFF.

The rearrangement links TRBV12-3 or TRBV12-4 to TRBJ2-7. The CDR3 consists of 14 residues. The CDR3 protein is CASSFLGVTYEQYF.

The chain uses TRBV3-1 and TRBJ1-2; without DNA, the TCRdb call of TRBD1 cannot be checked. Germline V gene lookup returns CDR1 LGHDT and CDR2 YNNKEL (reference sequence). The CDR3 loop spans 13 amino acids. Here the CDR3 reads CASSQPPGYGYTF. The full variable domain, rest sourced from reference TRBV3-1 and TRBJ1-2, is DTAVSQTPKYLVTQMGNDKSIKCEQNLGHDTMYWYKQDSKKFLKIMFSYNNKELIINETVPNRFSPKSPDKAHLNLHINSLELGDSAVYFCASSQPPGYGYTFGSGTRLTVV.

V usage is TRBV15 and J usage is TRBJ1-2; TCRdb designates TRBD1, a call that cannot be tested without DNA. The CDR3 spans 15 residues. CDR1 and CDR2 from the germline V gene are LNHNV and YYDKDF (reference sequence). CDR3 amino acids: CATSREMGQHYGYTF.

CDR3 sequence: CSVEGGQGGSTEAFF. J is TRBJ1-1 and V is TRBV29-1; without DNA, the TCRdb call of TRBD1 cannot be checked. CDR3 size: 15 residues. Germline CDR1 and CDR2: SQVTM and ANQGSEA.

The chain recombines TRBV5-1 with TRBJ2-7. CDR1 and CDR2 from the germline V gene are SGHRS and YFSETQ. The CDR3 is made up of 14 amino acids. The CDR3 reads CASTTGGSSYEQYF.

The rearrangement joins TRBV7-9 to TRBJ1-1; the D call from TCRdb, TRBD1, cannot be confirmed without DNA. This CDR3 region has 12 residues. The V gene's germline CDR1 is SEHNR and CDR2 FQNEAQ (reference sequence). The CDR3 reads CASSSDRVTAFF.